Listed below are T cell receptor beta chains from one sample, sequenced in a study of control samples from healthy donors and cancer patients. The repertoire was sequenced with immunoSEQ multiplex PCR; TCRdb's copy has only in-frame clones and lacks some. The sample lists some 220,000 clones; 90% to 95% were seen once. Material for sequencing was blood. These receptors all stem from a man aged 50 or older in good health. CDR3s include the opening cysteine and the closing phenylalanine or tryptophan. D genes are given only for firm matches. Size tells how often a clone was seen (once, few, many) or the class of an expanded clone, and some rows leave it out.

clone_size	j_call	d_call	v_call	cdr3_length	cdr3_nt	cdr3_aa
-	TRBJ2-7	-	TRBV9	16	TGTGCCAGCAGCGTAGGCGCAGACCTCAGCTCCTACGAGCAGTACTTC	CASSVGADLSSYEQYF
-	TRBJ1-4	-	TRBV3-1/TRBV3-2	18	TGTGCCAGCAGCCAAGACGTTGGTGAGAGTGCAACTAATGAAAAACTGTTTTTT	CASSQDVGESATNEKLFF
-	TRBJ1-5	TRBD1	TRBV6-5	14	TGTGCCAGCAGTTACGGGACAGATAGTCAGCCCCAGCATTTT	CASSYGTDSQPQHF
-	TRBJ1-4	-	TRBV5-1	14	TGCGCCAGCTCCGGGGAGGGAGGAAAGGAAAAACTGTTTTTT	CASSGEGGKEKLFF
-	TRBJ1-4	-	TRBV15	14	TGTGCCACCAGCAGAGACCAGGTGGATGAAAAACTGTTTTTT	CATSRDQVDEKLFF
-	TRBJ2-2	TRBD1	TRBV5-1	15	TGCGCCAGCAGCTTGGTTGACAGGGCAAACGGGGAGCTGTTTTTT	CASSLVDRANGELFF
once	TRBJ2-3	TRBD2	TRBV14	17	TGTGCCAGCAGCCAAGATTTGGGCGGGAGGAGCACAGATACGCAGTATTTT	CASSQDLGGRSTDTQYF
few	TRBJ2-7	-	TRBV28	14	TGTGCCAGCAGTTCTGGACCCAGTCCCTACGAGCAGTACTTC	CASSSGPSPYEQYF
once	TRBJ1-1	-	TRBV5-4	16	TGTGCCAGCAGCTTGGGTGGGGGCGCCGGGATAACTGAAGCTTTCTTT	CASSLGGGAGITEAFF
few	TRBJ2-1	-	TRBV2	14	TGTGCCAGCATGGAGGACAACAAGGGGAATGAGCAGTTCTTC	CASMEDNKGNEQFF
once	TRBJ1-5	-	TRBV19	15	TGTGCCAGTAGTTCGCAGGGGTATAGCAATCAGCCCCAGCATTTT	CASSSQGYSNQPQHF
once	TRBJ2-7	TRBD2	TRBV4-2	18	TGTGCCAGCAGCCCCTCCGGGACTAGCCTTTCTTCCTCCTACGAGCAGTACTTC	CASSPSGTSLSSSYEQYF
-	TRBJ1-2	TRBD1	TRBV5-4	14	TGTGCCAGCAGCTTGGGGCAGGGGGCTGTTGGCTACACCTTC	CASSLGQGAVGYTF
few	TRBJ2-3	TRBD2	TRBV27	16	TGTGCCAGCAGTTTACTGACTAGCGGGGATACAGATACGCAGTATTTT	CASSLLTSGDTDTQYF
-	TRBJ2-1	TRBD1	TRBV11-3	15	TGTGCCAGCAGCTCGGGACAGGGGGCCCCTAATGAGCAGTTCTTC	CASSSGQGAPNEQFF
-	TRBJ2-1	-	TRBV7-3	14	TGTGCCAGCAGCTTAAGTCGGCCCCAGGGGGAGCAGTTCTTC	CASSLSRPQGEQFF
-	TRBJ2-1	-	TRBV10-2	12	TGCGCCAGCAGTCACAGGGTGCATGAGCAGTTCTTC	CASSHRVHEQFF
-	TRBJ2-5	-	TRBV29-1	14	TGCAGCGTTTGCAGAGGGGGTGACCAAGAGACCCAGTACTTC	CSVCRGGDQETQYF
-	TRBJ2-3	-	TRBV29-1	13	TGCAGCGTTGAACCCGGGAGCACAGATACGCAGTATTTT	CSVEPGSTDTQYF
-	TRBJ2-1	TRBD2	TRBV24-1	15	TGTGCCACCAGTGATCTAACTAGCGGGGAAAATGAGCAGTTCTTC	CATSDLTSGENEQFF
-	TRBJ1-5	TRBD1	TRBV7-9	16	TGTGCCAGCAGCTTAGGGACAGGGTCTCTCAATCAGCCCCAGCATTTT	CASSLGTGSLNQPQHF
-	TRBJ2-7	TRBD1	TRBV19	14	TGTGCCAGTAGTATGACAGGGCTTTCCTACGAGCAGTACTTC	CASSMTGLSYEQYF
-	TRBJ1-1	-	TRBV10-1	13	TGCGCCAGCAGTGAGTCCGGGGCGGGTGAAGCTTTCTTT	CASSESGAGEAFF
-	TRBJ1-3	-	TRBV5-4	14	TGTGCCAGCAGCCTAGATATTTCTGGAAACACCATATATTTT	CASSLDISGNTIYF
-	TRBJ1-5	-	TRBV28	16	TGTGCCAGCAGTCGAGGTAAGGGTGCGGGCAATCAGCCCCAGCATTTT	CASSRGKGAGNQPQHF
-	TRBJ2-1	TRBD2	TRBV2	14	TGTGCCAGCAGTATAGCGGGGGGATTAAATGAGCAGTTCTTC	CASSIAGGLNEQFF
-	TRBJ2-2	TRBD2	TRBV28	13	TGTGCCAGCAGCCTGGGAGGGACCGGGGAGCTGTTTTTT	CASSLGGTGELFF
-	TRBJ1-2	-	TRBV18	13	TGTGCCAGCTCGGATAAGGAGGGGGATGGCTACACCTTC	CASSDKEGDGYTF
-	TRBJ2-2	TRBD1	TRBV7-3	14	TGTGCCAGCAGCTCGCAGGGGGCTGGCGGGGAGCTGTTTTTT	CASSSQGAGGELFF
-	TRBJ1-1	TRBD1	TRBV5-6	16	TGTGCCAGCAGCTTTTTGAGGGGGCGTGGGAACACTGAAGCTTTCTTT	CASSFLRGRGNTEAFF
-	TRBJ2-2	-	TRBV9	14	TGTGCCAGCAGCGTCCAAGCGACGGCCGGGGAGCTGTTTTTT	CASSVQATAGELFF
once	TRBJ1-5	-	TRBV27	14	TGTGCCAGCAGACCCGGGACACGGGGTTTGCCCCAGCATTTT	CASRPGTRGLPQHF
-	TRBJ2-5	-	TRBV3-1/TRBV3-2	16	TGTGCCAGCAGCCAAGAAATCAGCGGGTCGCAAGAGACCCAGTACTTC	CASSQEISGSQETQYF